This TCR beta chain comes out of a study of blood T cell repertoires in COVID-19 (dated by TCRdb to 2018 to 2020). At the level of the whole study: Samples from collaborators originated in the United States, Italy and Spain and spanned both the acute and convalescent phases of COVID-19. The material from the prospective study consisted of cDNA or gDNA derived from T cells, B-cell-depleted T cells, or PBMCs. Subjects who had been exposed to COVID-19, were actively infected with it, or had recovered from it provided the deeply sampled blood TCRbeta repertoires that made up the dataset. A freely available public database, intended as a resource for researchers studying the immune response to SARS-CoV-2, is where the repertoires were released. Samples were obtained from the ongoing ImmuneRACE study (first 160 participants) and from some 1,200 subjects provided by 6 global collaborators. The sample metadata nearly always contained a de-identified subject ID, COVID-19 status, age in years and sex. Where HLA class I and class II types were available, the types were taken from metadata supplied by the sample provider, not from assay-based typing.

The CDR3 contains 16 residues, cysteine and phenylalanine counted. The read is trimmed to its CDR3 DNA, 48 bases read in frame from base 1. The germline V gene provides CDR1 SNHLY and CDR2 FYNNEI. At the junction V is shortened by 1 base and J by 4 bases, with 16 bases in between. What the authors observed across the whole study: The quantity of clinical and demographic metadata differed by source and by participant and was supplied without curation.

The immunoSEQ Assay, a bias-controlled multiplex PCR, was used to amplify TCRbeta CDR3 regions from genomic DNA. The published analysis was carried out like this. The number of nucleated cells in each sample was estimated by amplification of reference gene primers within the assay. To quantify the absolute abundance of each unique TCRbeta CDR3 rearrangement, sequence reads were collapsed and filtered. For each sample, productive Simpson clonality was calculated by taking the square root of Simpson's diversity index across productive rearrangements. What TCRdb holds here is the immuneACCESS table cut down to in-frame rearrangements. Part of the clones is not present; checked against another copy, under half of the missing clones reflect an unresolved V gene, and the others are unexplained. The V and J calls and clone size come from that table; D and trimming were worked out from the DNA. The table for this sample lists approximately 170,000 clones; around 84% of them were counted only once. The ten largest make up roughly 8% of the sample.

Turning to this clone: Its antigen specificity is not known. Qualities for individual bases were not recorded, and no much larger clone is one base off.

In the prospective study, participants were roughly 18 to 90 years old, resided in approximately 25 geographic areas of the United States, and were enrolled through a virtual design. To assign participants to cohorts, the prospective study relied on clinical history that participants themselves reported in a screening survey and a study questionnaire. Recovered participants in ImmuneRACE Cohort 3 were defined as having two consecutive negative NP/OP PCR tests, clearance from a healthcare professional, or resolution of symptoms. Each participant in the prospective study had whole blood, serum and a nasopharyngeal or oropharyngeal swab collected by mobile phlebotomists. Prospective study participants could optionally give additional blood draws and questionnaires over an approximately 2-month period. Before DNA extraction, prospective study blood samples were shipped either frozen or at room temperature.

The chain is encoded by TRBV2 joined to TRBJ1-2; the D segment cannot be called with confidence. The sample consisted of PBMCs or T cells enriched from blood (not recorded which). This sequence originates from a woman in her forties or fifties who had recovered from COVID-19. CDR3 reads: CASSEGLLSYFYGYTF. The bases read TGTGCCAGCAGTGAAGGACTTCTATCCTATTTCTATGGCTACACCTTC.